The rows below give T cell receptor beta chains drawn from one sample of a study of blood T cell repertoires in COVID-19. Only in-frame clones appear in the TCRdb table, and some are missing; sequencing was by immunoSEQ multiplex PCR. The table records over 100,000 clones, about nine tenths of them present only once. The sample taken for sequencing was peripheral blood. These receptors all stem from a man between 40 and 49 years old with acute or convalescent COVID-19. The CDR3 runs from the conserved cysteine through the conserved F or W. D genes are given only for firm matches.

. TRBJ1-1 TRBV19 CASSLTDSSTEAFF
. TRBJ2-2 TRBV30 CAWRRMLASTGELFF
. TRBJ2-1 TRBV19 CASSQDGGNNEQFF
TRBD1 TRBJ2-1 TRBV6-5 CASSQGDEQFF
. TRBJ2-5 TRBV5-4 CASSLLVGVKRTQYF
. TRBJ1-1 TRBV6-5 CASSYSWGAEAFF
TRBD2 TRBJ2-3 TRBV3-1/TRBV3-2 CASSQRLAGVSSTDTQYF
TRBD1 TRBJ1-4 TRBV29-1 CSATKTDRGKLFF
. TRBJ1-3 TRBV9 CASSVGTGQGNTIYF
. TRBJ2-7 TRBV4-3 CASSQGAAGAYEQYF
. TRBJ2-7 TRBV29-1 CSVDVVAGYEQYF
TRBD2 TRBJ2-1 TRBV5-4 CATPRGTSGNNEQFF
TRBD1 TRBJ2-2 TRBV7-9 CASSLIQGATGELFF
. TRBJ1-5 TRBV11-2 CASSGGHNQPQHF
. TRBJ1-5 TRBV12-2 CASRLARRGGNQPQHF